This T cell receptor (beta chain) comes out of a study of T cells in women clearing cervical HPV infection. Findings and caveats of the study: Cases carried less TRBV6-7 than controls: roughly 0.11% versus 0.16%. Associations may precede or follow infection; HPV-specific or memory T cells were not isolated.

Regarding this clone: Its antigen is currently unknown. The read gets to within 3 residues of the CDR3 end, and the germline J gene fills in the rest.

All participants had a single incident cervical HPV16 infection, and prevalent HPV16 infections were excluded. The CDR3 has 13 amino acids. In germline, CDR1 is MNHNS, CDR2 SASEGT. Sequencing used immunoSEQ multiplex PCR; TCRdb keeps in-frame clones, though not all of them. The table lists more than 40,000 clones. Sequenced: blood buffy coat. The V and J genes are TRBV6-1 and TRBJ1-2, with D uncertain. The receptor's source is a woman aged 18 to 75 with a cervical HPV16 infection that either progressed to CIN3+ or cleared (not recorded which). The part of the CDR3 DNA that was read is TGTGCCAGCAGTGAACCGCTGCCTAGGGGC. It encodes CASSEPLPRG. The complete CDR3 reads CASSEPLPRGYTF.